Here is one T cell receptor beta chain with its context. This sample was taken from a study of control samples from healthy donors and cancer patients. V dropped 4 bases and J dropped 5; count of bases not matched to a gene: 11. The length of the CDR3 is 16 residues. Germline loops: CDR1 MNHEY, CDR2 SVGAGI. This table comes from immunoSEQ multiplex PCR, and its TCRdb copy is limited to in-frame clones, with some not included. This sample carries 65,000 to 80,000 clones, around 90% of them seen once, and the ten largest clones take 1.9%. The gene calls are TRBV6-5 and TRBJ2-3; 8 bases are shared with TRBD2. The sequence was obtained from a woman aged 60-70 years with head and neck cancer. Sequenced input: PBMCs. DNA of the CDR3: TGTGCCAGCAGTTCCCCTGGAGCGGGAGCGGGAGATACGCAGTATTTT. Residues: CASSSPGAGAGDTQYF.